The 23 T cell receptor beta chains below come from one sample, sequenced in a study of blood T cells in healthy people across ages (dated by TCRdb to the mid-2010s). The library was produced with 5' RACE. Sequencing took place on an Illumina HiSeq 2500. A second PCR of roughly 6 to 11 cycles was run with a J-beta primer mix and a sample-barcoded 5' primer. The raw public data were reprocessed by TCRdb itself: fastp quality trimming at Q25, MiXCR clonotype calling, in-frame beta chains only. Every distinct CDR3 protein forms one entry, paired with its most common genes and DNA. The sample has approximately 1.5 million distinct CDR3 sequences on record, 42% of them singletons. Clones ranked in the top ten supply approximately 4.1% of the sample. The sequenced sample was blood. The source is a woman between 18 and 29 years old in good health.

This clonotype was counted many times. This chain joins TRBV6-5 and TRBJ2-1, with 12 bases lining up with TRBD2. Per germline, CDR1 MNHEY and CDR2 SVGAGI. J was trimmed by 4 bases and V by 6 bases; bases with no gene match: 7. CDR3 length: 16 amino acids. The CDR3 here is CASSHILAGGYNEQFF. DNA of the CDR3: TGTGCCAGCAGCCATATACTAGCGGGAGGATACAATGAGCAGTTCTTC.

The V and J genes are TRBV10-3 and TRBJ1-4; 8 nucleotides match TRBD1. Trimming cost V 6 bases and J 8 bases; bases outside gene matches: 2. Germline CDR1 is ENHRY and CDR2 is SYGVKD. The length of the CDR3 is 12 residues. The CDR3 sequence: CAIRGTGEKLFF. CDR3 sequence (DNA): TGTGCCATCAGGGGGACAGGCGAAAAACTGTTTTTT.

This clonotype has just a few counts. V and J are TRBV7-9 and TRBJ2-7; D remains ambiguous. V lost 3 bases and J lost 5, with 14 bases in between. Germline CDR1 reads SEHNR; CDR2 reads FQNEAQ (reference sequence). The CDR3 has 14 residues. The CDR3 is CASSFSLRPHEQYF. The CDR3 DNA reads as TGTGCCAGCAGCTTCTCTCTACGGCCCCACGAGCAGTACTTC.

The chain is built from TRBV20-1 and TRBJ1-2; a weak D match, TRBD1 (6 bases). The CDR3 extends over 14 amino acids. Trimming removed 6 bases at V and 0 bases at J, with 14 bases between. CDR1 is DFQATT, CDR2 SNEGSKA, per germline (reference sequence). The CDR3 loop is CSAADRQTNYGYTF. In DNA, the CDR3 is TGCAGTGCGGCAGACAGGCAAACTAACTATGGCTACACCTTC.

This clonotype was recorded at least ten times. The gene calls are TRBV24-1 and TRBJ2-5, with 7 bases identical to TRBD2. Trimming took 0 bases from V and 13 from J; bases not matched to a gene: 4. The CDR3 is 12 residues long. Per germline, CDR1 KGHDR and CDR2 SFDVKD. For the CDR3, the DNA is TGTGCCACCAGTGATTTGGGGACTACGAGGTACTTC. This sequence encodes CATSDLGTTRYF.

This chain links TRBV27 with TRBJ2-1; 8 bases fit TRBD1. This CDR3 is built from 16 residues. Germline trimming cut 3 bases from V and 1 base from J; bases unmatched to any gene: 5. Germline CDR1 is MNHEY and CDR2 is SMNVEV (reference sequence). CDR3 protein: CASSFSRGPSYNEQFF. CDR3 sequence (DNA): TGTGCCAGCAGTTTTTCCAGGGGGCCATCCTACAATGAGCAGTTCTTC.

The J gene is TRBJ1-5, the V gene TRBV12-3 or TRBV12-4, with D maybe TRBD1 (6 bases). This CDR3 region has 14 residues. The V end was cut by 6 bases, the J end by 6 bases, with 15 bases between. CDR3 nucleotide sequence: TGTGCCAGCAGGGGGGCGAGGGAAGGTCAGCCCCAGCATTTT. Protein: CASRGAREGQPQHF.

In its sample, this clonotype was seen once. The V and J genes are TRBV13 and TRBJ2-7; 7 bases line up with TRBD2. The CDR3 has 14 amino acids. J gave up 7 bases and V 5 bases, and 11 bases lay outside the gene matches. Per the germline V gene, CDR1 is PRHDT and CDR2 is FYEKMQ (reference sequence). The CDR3 DNA reads as TGTGCCAGCAGCCTCGGGACTACCCTCAATGAGCAGTACTTC. Translating it yields CASSLGTTLNEQYF.

In this sample, this clonotype turned up a few times. The chain links TRBV20-1 to TRBJ1-4, with D maybe TRBD1 (5 bases). CDR3 length: 14 residues. CDR1 and CDR2 (germline): DFQATT, SNEGSKA (reference sequence). With 3 bases removed from V and 8 bases from J, the gap between germline ends came to 16 bases. As DNA, the CDR3 is TGCAGTGCTAGTGCGGGTTTTCCAGGGGAAAAACTGTTTTTT. It specifies CSASAGFPGEKLFF.

The rearrangement joins TRBV4-1 to TRBJ2-3, with TRBD1 matching over 12 bases. The germline V gene has CDR1 MGHRA and CDR2 YSYEKL. Losses at the gene ends were 4 bases for V and 7 bases for J; bases not matched to a gene: 3. The CDR3 has 14 amino acids. The CDR3 sequence: CASSRDRGLYTQYF. CDR3 bases: TGCGCCAGCAGCCGGGACAGGGGGCTGTATACGCAGTATTTT.

This rearrangement joins TRBV4-3 to TRBJ1-1; TRBD1 agrees at 7 bases. The CDR3 has 14 residues. V lost 0 bases to trimming and J lost 10 bases; unmatched junction nucleotides: 8. CDR1 and CDR2 from the germline V gene are LGHNA and YSLEER. In nucleotides, the CDR3 is TGCGCCAGCAGCCAAGAATGGCAGGGGGTGGTAGCTTTCTTT. Translated, it gives CASSQEWQGVVAFF.

This rearrangement joins TRBV11-2 to TRBJ2-7; 10 bases line up with TRBD1. The CDR3 loop spans 17 amino acids. The germline V gene encodes CDR1 SGHAT and CDR2 FQNNGV. The junction had 13 bases not matched to a gene; V was cut back by 5 bases and J by 3 bases. This CDR3 reads CASSTLRSRTGGYEQYF. The CDR3 DNA reads as TGTGCCAGCAGCACCCTTCGGTCCAGGACAGGGGGCTACGAGCAGTACTTC.

The J gene is TRBJ2-1, the V gene TRBV7-9; D may be TRBD1 (6 bases). Germline V CDR1 and CDR2: SEHNR, FQNEAQ (reference sequence). V was shortened by 6 bases and J by 8 bases, with 23 bases between the two germline ends. This CDR3 is 16 amino acids long. As DNA, the CDR3 is TGTGCCAGCAGTTTGGCCTTGGACAGTCTTGGATATGAGCAGTTCTTC. Its protein is CASSLALDSLGYEQFF.

The chain has TRBV4-1 and TRBJ2-1; TRBD2 agrees at 10 bases. Losses at the gene ends were 4 bases for V and 4 bases for J; bases not matched to a gene: 4. The CDR3 sequence is 15 residues long. Germline lookup yields CDR1 MGHRA and CDR2 YSYEKL. The CDR3 bases are TGCGCCAGCAGCCCCCATAGCGGGGGGTACAATGAGCAGTTCTTC. Translation: CASSPHSGGYNEQFF.

This clonotype was recorded a few times. The chain combines TRBV29-1 with TRBJ2-7, with TRBD2 matching over 10 bases. V shed 4 bases, J shed 4 bases, and the junction held 13 bases outside the gene matches. The CDR3 has 16 amino acids. Germline V CDR1 and CDR2: SQVTM, ANQGSEA. This CDR3 reads CSVAGMGSSGSYEQYF. The CDR3 DNA is TGCAGCGTTGCGGGTATGGGGTCTAGCGGGAGTTACGAGCAGTACTTC.

The chain links TRBV4-2 to TRBJ2-2, with 7 bases matching TRBD1. Germline V gives CDR1 LGHNA, CDR2 YNFKEQ. Germline trimming cut 6 bases from V and 3 bases from J; bases unmatched to any gene: 4. The CDR3 length is 14 residues. The CDR3 coding sequence is TGTGCCAGCAGAGGGGGCTCGGACACCGGGGAGCTGTTTTTT. Protein: CASRGGSDTGELFF.

This clonotype came up a few times. The chain employs TRBV4-1 and TRBJ2-1; possibly TRBD1 or TRBD2 for D (6 bases each). The CDR3 sequence is 17 residues long. Trimming removed 0 bases from V and 5 bases from J, with 17 bases in between. CDR1 is MGHRA and CDR2 is YSYEKL in the germline V gene. The CDR3 DNA is TGCGCCAGCAGCCAAGAAGGGGGGCCTTGGATGAACAATGAGCAGTTCTTC. This sequence encodes CASSQEGGPWMNNEQFF.

The chain combines TRBV19 with TRBJ2-1; D possibly corresponds to TRBD2 (6 bases). Germline CDR1 and CDR2: LNHDA and SQIVND (reference sequence). The CDR3 is made up of 16 amino acids. With 3 bases removed from V and 5 bases from J, the gap between germline ends came to 17 bases. The CDR3 sequence is CASSIGTAPGNNEQFF. The CDR3 nucleotides are TGTGCCAGTAGTATTGGGACTGCCCCCGGGAACAATGAGCAGTTCTTC.

This clonotype was counted between two and nine times. Germline is not matched at one junction end, which may reflect a read error. The chain recombines TRBV20-1 with TRBJ2-7; 7 positions match TRBD1. Germline loops: CDR1 DFQATT, CDR2 SNEGSKA (reference sequence). The CDR3 is 13 amino acids. CDR3 nucleotide sequence: TGCAGTGCCAGAGGGACAGCTGACTACGAGCAGTACTTC. This translates into CSARGTADYEQYF.

In its sample, this clonotype was seen a few times. CDR3 loop: CATSDGTTGPRDTQYF. In DNA form, the CDR3 reads TGTGCCACCAGTGATGGGACGACAGGCCCCCGGGATACGCAGTATTTT. The genes are TRBV24-1 and TRBJ2-3; possibly TRBD1 for D (6 bases). CDR1 is KGHDR and CDR2 is SFDVKD in the germline V gene. The CDR3 consists of 16 residues. The germline V and J ends were trimmed by 3 bases and 6 bases, with 18 bases remaining between them.

The chain joins TRBV20-1 to TRBJ2-3, with 14 bases matching TRBD2. The junction had 8 bases not matched to a gene; V was cut back by 3 bases and J by 6 bases. This CDR3 region has 16 residues. Germline V gives CDR1 DFQATT, CDR2 SNEGSKA (reference sequence). The CDR3 nucleotides read TGCAGTGCTAGTAAGGGACTAGCGGGGGCGGGGGATACGCAGTATTTT. Protein: CSASKGLAGAGDTQYF.

In its sample, this clonotype was seen a few times. This rearrangement joins TRBV6-1 to TRBJ2-7, with 8 bases matching TRBD1. The end of the DNA fits TRBJ2-5 better, so the J call may be wrong. Looked up from germline, CDR1 is MNHNS and CDR2 is SASEGT. This CDR3 comprises 14 residues. The CDR3 DNA follows: TGTGCCAGCAGTGAACAGGGGGCGAGTGAGACCCAGTACTTC. It yields the protein CASSEQGASETQYF.

This clonotype has more than one count but fewer than ten. The chain links TRBV5-4 to TRBJ2-2; 7 bases line up with TRBD2. Trimming cost V 4 bases and J 2 bases; bases outside gene matches: 11. Germline loops: CDR1 SGHNT, CDR2 YYREEE (reference sequence). The CDR3 totals 17 residues. The CDR3 loop is CASSKSRASGNTGELFF. As DNA, the CDR3 is TGTGCCAGCAGCAAGTCCCGGGCTAGCGGCAACACCGGGGAGCTGTTTTTT.